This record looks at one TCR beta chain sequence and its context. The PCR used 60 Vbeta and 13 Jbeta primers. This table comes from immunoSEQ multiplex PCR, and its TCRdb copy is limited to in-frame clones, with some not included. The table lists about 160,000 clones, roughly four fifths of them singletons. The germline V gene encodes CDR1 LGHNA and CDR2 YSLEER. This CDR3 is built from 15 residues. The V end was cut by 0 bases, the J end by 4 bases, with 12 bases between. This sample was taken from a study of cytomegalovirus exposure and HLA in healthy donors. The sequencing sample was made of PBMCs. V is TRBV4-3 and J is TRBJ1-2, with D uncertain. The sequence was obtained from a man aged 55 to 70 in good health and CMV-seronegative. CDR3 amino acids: CASSQDPSGTYGYTF. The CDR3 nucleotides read TGCGCCAGCAGCCAAGACCCCTCGGGAACCTATGGCTACACCTTC.